Presented here are 31 T cell receptor beta chains from one specimen sequenced in a study of shared clonotypes between healthy human individuals (dated by TCRdb to 2018 to 2021). Libraries were built with the immunoSEQ multiplex PCR assay. In its TCRdb copy, this immuneACCESS table keeps in-frame sequences only and misses some clones. Where compared with another copy, unresolved V genes explain less than half of these, and the others have no known cause. The table for this sample lists fewer than 650,000 clones; 75% to 85% of them were counted only once. In total, the top ten clones hold roughly 13% of the sample. Sequencing input: PBMCs. These receptors all come from a woman between 40 and 50 years old in good health. Some clones in this sample may be carry-over from other donors' samples.

As to this clone: This may arise from a read error, as a much more abundant clone is one base away. The gene calls are TRBV2 and TRBJ2-1; TRBD2 might be the D (6 bases). This CDR3 has 13 residues. Germline V lookup: CDR1 SNHLY, CDR2 FYNNEI. V was pared by 6 bases and J by 3 bases, with 9 bases between. DNA for the CDR3: TGTGCCAGCAGCGGACTACTCTACAATGAGCAGTTCTTC. Translation: CASSGLLYNEQFF.

This chain links TRBV11-2 with TRBJ2-1, with D maybe TRBD1 (6 bases). Trimming left V 0 bases short and J 6 bases short, with 12 bases between. Germline V gene lookup returns CDR1 SGHAT and CDR2 FQNNGV. CDR3 length: 15 amino acids. The CDR3 DNA reads TGTGCCAGCAGCTTAGATCCTCTAGGGGGCAATGAGCAGTTCTTC. This translates into CASSLDPLGGNEQFF.

The rearrangement joins TRBV19 to TRBJ2-1; TRBD2 matches at 11 bases. Germline V gene lookup returns CDR1 LNHDA and CDR2 SQIVND (reference sequence). The CDR3 length is 14 residues. Trimming cost V 5 bases and J 5 bases; bases outside gene matches: 2. CDR3 bases: TGTGCCAGTAGTCCGGGACTAGCGGACAATGAGCAGTTCTTC. Encoded protein: CASSPGLADNEQFF.

This chain links TRBV5-6 with TRBJ2-6; D gene ambiguous. CDR1 and CDR2 from the germline V gene are SGHDT and YYEEEE. The CDR3 loop spans 13 amino acids. V shed 4 bases and J shed 10 bases, with 12 bases lying between them. The CDR3 nucleotides read TGTGCCAGCAGCCCACTTAATGGGAACGTCCTGACTTTC. Translated, it gives CASSPLNGNVLTF.

This clone occurred many times. The sample holds other DNA sequences that translate to the same CDR3. V is TRBV30 and J is TRBJ2-3; D may match TRBD1 or TRBD2 (6 bases each). Germline CDR1 reads GTSNPN; CDR2 reads SVGIG (reference sequence). The CDR3 totals 13 residues. V gave up 0 bases and J gave up 5 bases, with 9 bases separating them. The DNA of the CDR3 is TGTGCCTGGAGTGTACAGGGAGGAGATACGCAGTATTTT. Translated: CAWSVQGGDTQYF.

The rearrangement uses TRBV18 and TRBJ2-1; possibly TRBD1 for D (5 bases). Germline-derived CDR1 and CDR2 are KGHSH and LQKENI. Trimming removed 0 bases from V and 8 bases from J, with 14 bases in between. CDR3 length: 15 residues. DNA for the CDR3: TGTGCCAGCTCACCACCGGAACGCAGGGTGGATGAGCAGTTCTTC. It yields the protein CASSPPERRVDEQFF.

This clone appeared a single time. This chain connects TRBV5-1 to TRBJ2-3; D may be TRBD1 or TRBD2 (6 bases each). CDR3 length equals 17 residues. CDR1 is SGHRS and CDR2 is YFSETQ in the germline V gene. The V end lost 3 bases, the J end lost 5 bases, and 22 bases lay between the germline ends. The CDR3 bases are TGCGCCAGCAGCTCGGAGGGGCGATCAAGGGGGGTAGATACGCAGTATTTT. Protein: CASSSEGRSRGVDTQYF.

This clone showed up many times. Distinct nucleotide sequences in the sample also encode this CDR3. The chain combines TRBV30 with TRBJ1-5; D is uncertain. CDR3 size: 15 residues. The germline V and J ends were trimmed by 2 bases and 4 bases, with 15 bases remaining between them. Germline assignment: CDR1 GTSNPN and CDR2 SVGIG (reference sequence). CDR3 bases: TGTGCCTGGAGTCTGTTTGGTCCCAAAAATCAGCCCCAGCATTTT. Translating gives CAWSLFGPKNQPQHF. The full variable domain, its missing parts supplied by reference TRBV30 and TRBJ1-5, is SQTIHQWPATLVQPVGSPLSLECTVEGTSNPNLYWYRQAAGRGLQLLFYSVGIGQISSEVPQNLSASRPQDRQFILSSKKLLLSDSGFYLCAWSLFGPKNQPQHFGDGTRLSIL.

This clone has a handful of counts. One end of the junction varies from germline; a read error may be responsible. V usage is TRBV18 and J usage is TRBJ1-5, with TRBD1 identical over 9 bases. The CDR3 spans 13 residues. Per germline, CDR1 KGHSH and CDR2 LQKENI. This CDR3 reads CASSPPTRTGVYF. DNA for the CDR3: TGTGCCAGCTCACCCCCCACCCGGACAGGGGTTTATTTT.

This rearrangement joins TRBV11-3 to TRBJ2-1; D may be TRBD2 (6 bases). CDR1 is SGHNT, CDR2 YENEEA, per germline. The CDR3 consists of 15 residues. Trimming shortened V by 5 bases and J by 7 bases, and 18 bases separated the two germline ends. As DNA, the CDR3 is TGTGCCAGCAGCCCTCGACCCCTAGCGCTGAATGAGCAGTTCTTC. This sequence encodes CASSPRPLALNEQFF.

This clone was counted a few times. The rearrangement uses TRBV28 and TRBJ2-1; 7 bases match TRBD2. The CDR3 runs to 15 residues. Germline trimming cut 5 bases from V and 2 bases from J; bases unmatched to any gene: 6. Germline V lookup: CDR1 MDHEN, CDR2 SYDVKM. For the CDR3, the DNA is TGTGCCAGCAGTCCTAGCGGAATAACCTACAATGAGCAGTTCTTC. It is translated as CASSPSGITYNEQFF.

V is TRBV10-3 and J is TRBJ2-1; 10 bases are a match to TRBD1. V dropped 6 bases and J dropped 2; count of bases not matched to a gene: 7. Germline loops: CDR1 ENHRY, CDR2 SYGVKD. The CDR3 length is 16 residues. This CDR3 reads CAISDRGQGAYNEQFF. The CDR3 DNA is TGTGCCATCAGCGACCGCGGACAGGGGGCCTACAATGAGCAGTTCTTC.

This clone was recorded once. This chain connects TRBV28 to TRBJ2-5, with a weak D call TRBD1 (8 bases). With 5 bases removed from V and 2 bases from J, the gap between germline ends came to 18 bases. Looked up from germline, CDR1 is MDHEN and CDR2 is SYDVKM. This CDR3 is 16 amino acids long. This chain's CDR3 is CASSAPNRGGQETQYF. As DNA, the CDR3 is TGTGCCAGCAGTGCACCGAACAGGGGGGGGCAAGAGACCCAGTACTTC.

The J gene is TRBJ2-2, the V gene TRBV7-3; 9 positions match TRBD2. V trimming: 3 bases; J trimming: 2 bases; junction bases outside the gene matches: 10. This CDR3 has 18 residues. Germline CDR1 reads SGHTA; CDR2 reads FQGTGA. The CDR3, as DNA: TGTGCCAGCAGCTTTCGGTCGGGTAGCGGGAGTAACACCGGGGAGCTGTTTTTT. Encoded protein: CASSFRSGSGSNTGELFF.

The rearrangement uses TRBV20-1 and TRBJ2-7; D might be TRBD2 (5 bases). Per the germline V gene, CDR1 is DFQATT and CDR2 is SNEGSKA (reference sequence). Trimming shortened V by 6 bases and J by 4 bases, and 10 bases separated the two germline ends. The CDR3 loop spans 11 amino acids. CDR3 protein: CSAREVYEQYF. CDR3 coding DNA: TGCAGTGCCCGGGAAGTGTACGAGCAGTACTTC.

The rearrangement links TRBV28 to TRBJ2-5; weak D call: TRBD2 (6 bases). The CDR3 is 14 amino acids. The germline V and J ends were trimmed by 5 bases and 1 base, with 11 bases remaining between them. Germline loops: CDR1 MDHEN, CDR2 SYDVKM. The CDR3: CASSGDWRQETQYF. The CDR3 region has the DNA TGTGCCAGCAGTGGGGACTGGCGCCAAGAGACCCAGTACTTC.

V and J are TRBV28 and TRBJ1-1, with D perhaps TRBD1 (5 bases). Per the germline V gene, CDR1 is MDHEN and CDR2 is SYDVKM. This CDR3 has 15 amino acids. V lost 10 bases and J 4 bases, leaving 22 bases between the germline ends. In DNA form, the CDR3 reads TGTGCCAACAGCTCACTCGGGGGAGAAGGCACTGAAGCTTTCTTT. Translated: CANSSLGGEGTEAFF.

This chain joins TRBV6-4 and TRBJ2-3; 7 nucleotides match TRBD2. In germline, CDR1 is MRHNA, CDR2 SNTAGT. The CDR3 extends over 15 amino acids. V shed 3 bases and J 2 bases; nucleotides not matched to a gene: 5. CDR3 sequence: CASSEGGRDTDTQYF. CDR3 nucleotides: TGTGCCAGCAGTGAGGGCGGGAGAGACACAGATACGCAGTATTTT.

This rearrangement joins TRBV4-3 to TRBJ2-3; D is possibly TRBD2 (7 bases). Per germline, CDR1 LGHNA and CDR2 YSLEER. There are 18 residues in the CDR3. V dropped 3 bases and J dropped 3 bases, with 22 bases sitting between them. Here the CDR3 DNA reads TGCGCCAGCAGCCACCGGAAGGCGGGGGCTGAAGGTACAGATACGCAGTATTTT. The encoded protein is CASSHRKAGAEGTDTQYF.

This clone was counted between two and nine times. The CDR3 sequence: CASSQELRQGQPIYGYTF. Here the CDR3 DNA reads TGTGCCAGCAGCCAAGAACTGCGGCAGGGACAGCCAATCTATGGCTACACCTTC. The rearrangement joins TRBV4-2 to TRBJ1-2, with TRBD1 identical over 7 bases. CDR3 length equals 18 residues. Germline V gene data show CDR1 as LGHNA and CDR2 as YNFKEQ. V dropped 0 bases and J dropped 4; count of bases not matched to a gene: 14.

This clone was seen just once. The CDR3 DNA reads as TGCGCCAGCAGCTTGGACACCTCAGGAGAGACCCAGTACTTC. Translating it yields CASSLDTSGETQYF. The chain employs TRBV5-1 and TRBJ2-5; unclear D gene. The CDR3 totals 14 residues. Germline CDR1 and CDR2: SGHRS and YFSETQ. V lost 0 bases and J 4 bases, leaving 10 bases between the germline ends. Combining the CDR3 with reference TRBV5-1 and TRBJ2-5 gives the whole variable domain KAGVTQTPRYLIKTRGQQVTLSCSPISGHRSVSWYQQTPGQGLQFLFEYFSETQRNKGNFPGRFSGRQFSNSRSEMNVSTLELGDSALYLCASSLDTSGETQYFGPGTRLLVL.

The chain joins TRBV2 to TRBJ1-1; D is possibly TRBD1 (5 bases). V dropped 6 bases and J dropped 1 base, with 18 bases sitting between them. CDR1 SNHLY and CDR2 FYNNEI come from the germline V gene. This CDR3 contains 16 residues. CDR3 nucleotide sequence: TGTGCCAGCAGAGGAGGAACGTGGGGGGGGAACACTGAAGCTTTCTTT. Protein: CASRGGTWGGNTEAFF.

Points on this clone: A far larger clone differs by one base, so this is likely a read error. Other nucleotide sequences in the sample specify the same CDR3. CDR3 in amino acids: CASSDTRGGNEKLFF. The CDR3 region has the DNA TGTGCCAGCAGCGACACTAGGGGAGGGAATGAAAAACTGTTTTTT. The J gene is TRBJ1-4, the V gene TRBV11-2; maybe TRBD1 (5 bases). CDR3 length: 15 residues. Germline V gives CDR1 SGHAT, CDR2 FQNNGV. Trimming stripped 5 bases from V and 5 bases from J, with 15 bases between.

The rearrangement joins TRBV7-7 to TRBJ2-1; 9 bases are shared with TRBD2. V lost 1 base to trimming and J lost 7 bases; unmatched junction nucleotides: 5. CDR3 length: 15 residues. The germline CDR1 and CDR2 sequences are SSHAT and FNYEAQ (reference sequence). CDR3 in DNA: TGTGCCAGCAGCTTAGATAGCGGGAGTTTTAATGAGCAGTTCTTC. Translating gives CASSLDSGSFNEQFF.

The rearrangement uses TRBV30 and TRBJ1-1; no definite D call. The CDR3 is 15 amino acids. CDR1 and CDR2 (germline): GTSNPN, SVGIG (reference sequence). Trimming took 6 bases from V and 2 from J, leaving 19 bases between them. CDR3 sequence reads: CACPPRASLNTEAFF. The CDR3 DNA reads as TGTGCCTGTCCCCCGAGGGCCTCTTTAAACACTGAAGCTTTCTTT.

CDR3 DNA sequence: TGTGCCAGCAGAGGAGGGCGGGAGGGCGGCGGTGGCACCGGGGAGCTGTTTTTT. This sequence encodes CASRGGREGGGGTGELFF. The V gene is TRBV27, the J gene TRBJ2-2; 9 positions agree with TRBD2. The CDR3 is 18 residues long. Germline-derived CDR1 and CDR2 are MNHEY and SMNVEV (reference sequence). After removal of 6 bases from V and 4 bases from J, the junction contained 15 bases not matched to a gene.

This clone was counted a few times. The chain is built from TRBV5-6 and TRBJ1-5, with D unclear. Germline values: CDR1 SGHDT, CDR2 YYEEEE. V was pared by 0 bases and J by 5 bases, with 6 bases between. This CDR3 spans 13 amino acids. Here the CDR3 DNA reads TGTGCCAGCAGCTTGGGACCGGATCAGCCCCAGCATTTT. Translating gives CASSLGPDQPQHF.

The genes are TRBV6-5 and TRBJ1-1; D is undetermined. Trimming left V 1 base short and J 1 base short, with 7 bases between. CDR3 length: 14 amino acids. Per the germline V gene, CDR1 is MNHEY and CDR2 is SVGAGI. The CDR3: CASSYLGGNTEAFF. CDR3 in DNA: TGTGCCAGCAGTTACTTGGGTGGGAACACTGAAGCTTTCTTT.

The rearrangement links TRBV5-1 to TRBJ2-7, with D unresolved. The germline CDR1 and CDR2 sequences are SGHRS and YFSETQ. The CDR3 totals 13 residues. The ends were cut back, 1 base at V and 1 base at J, with 6 bases in the middle. The CDR3 DNA reads as TGCGCCAGCAGCTTGACGGCTTCCTACGAGCAGTACTTC. It encodes CASSLTASYEQYF.

The chain links TRBV9 to TRBJ2-3, with D hard to call. There are 15 residues in the CDR3. In germline, CDR1 is SGDLS, CDR2 YYNGEE. V lost 6 bases, J lost 5 bases, and 19 bases lay in between. CDR3 sequence (DNA): TGTGCCAGCAATCCTGGAATTGGGGTCGGAGATACGCAGTATTTT. The encoded protein is CASNPGIGVGDTQYF.

The gene calls are TRBV7-9 and TRBJ1-1; 9 bases map to TRBD1. CDR3 length equals 14 residues. The ends lost 10 bases at V and 0 bases at J; junction bases unmatched: 6. Germline CDR1 is SEHNR and CDR2 is FQNEAQ (reference sequence). CDR3 loop: CATQGALMNTEAFF. For the CDR3, the DNA is TGTGCCACACAGGGGGCCCTCATGAACACTGAAGCTTTCTTT.